A selection of T cell receptor beta chains follows, all from one sample in a study of cytomegalovirus exposure and HLA in healthy donors. Sequencing was performed with immunoSEQ multiplex PCR; in TCRdb, only in-frame clones are kept and a portion is missing. The data show 120,000 to 150,000 clones, with 65% to 85% seen just once and approximately 1% held by the top ten. Sample: PBMCs. The source is a man in his late teens or twenties in good health and CMV-seronegative. Each CDR3 is given with its conserved first and last residue. D genes are given only for firm matches. Only some rows state a clone size, as once, few, many or a class for expanded clones.

TRBV10-3	TRBD1	.	TRBJ1-5	CAIRQGAGQPQHF	TGTGCCATCAGACAGGGGGCGGGCCAGCCCCAGCATTTT
TRBV9	.	once	TRBJ2-2	CASSVASGYTGELFF	TGTGCCAGCAGCGTAGCTTCGGGGTACACCGGGGAGCTGTTTTTT
TRBV5-1	.	.	TRBJ1-1	CASSLGGDTEAFF	TGCGCCAGCAGCCTAGGGGGGGACACTGAAGCTTTCTTT
TRBV18	.	once	TRBJ1-6	CASSPFQGLDSPLHF	TGTGCCAGCTCACCGTTCCAGGGGCTGGATTCACCCCTCCACTTT
TRBV4-3	TRBD1	.	TRBJ2-7	CASSRGPGQGNSYEQYF	TGCGCCAGCAGCCGCGGACCCGGACAGGGCAATTCCTACGAGCAGTACTTC
TRBV15	.	.	TRBJ1-5	CATSRARAQPQHF	TGTGCCACCAGCAGGGCCAGGGCTCAGCCCCAGCATTTT
TRBV7-9	TRBD1	.	TRBJ1-1	CASSFRPGGLNTEAFF	TGTGCCAGCAGTTTCCGTCCAGGGGGGCTGAACACTGAAGCTTTCTTT
TRBV14	.	.	TRBJ2-7	CASSQERGWIHEQYF	TGTGCCAGCAGCCAAGAGCGGGGTTGGATCCACGAGCAGTACTTC
TRBV6-4	.	.	TRBJ1-4	CASSGSGEGEKLFF	TGTGCCAGCAGTGGCTCAGGGGAAGGGGAAAAACTGTTTTTT
TRBV2	.	.	TRBJ1-2	CASSVIGIRNGYTF	TGTGCCAGCAGTGTAATTGGTATCAGAAATGGCTACACCTTC
TRBV30	.	.	TRBJ2-3	CACLTFRQYSTDTQYF	TGTGCCTGCCTAACCTTTCGACAGTATAGCACAGATACGCAGTATTTT
TRBV9	TRBD1	once	TRBJ1-2	CASSAEDRNYGYTF	TGTGCCAGCAGCGCCGAGGACAGGAACTATGGCTACACCTTC
TRBV5-1	.	.	TRBJ1-2	CASSRSTLEGERGYTF	TGCGCCAGCAGTCGTAGTACCCTCGAGGGAGAGCGGGGCTACACCTTC
TRBV7-2	TRBD1	.	TRBJ1-2	CASSIQGQAYGYTF	TGTGCCAGCAGCATTCAGGGACAGGCCTATGGCTACACCTTC
TRBV10-3	TRBD1	.	TRBJ2-7	CATGEQGREQYF	TGTGCCACCGGGGAACAGGGGCGGGAGCAGTACTTC
TRBV27	TRBD1	.	TRBJ1-2	CASSSRNRGLLPPQYGYTF	TGTGCCAGCAGTTCTCGGAACAGGGGCCTCTTACCGCCACAATATGGCTACACCTTC
TRBV7-8	TRBD1	.	TRBJ1-2	CASSLARVPTGTVDGYTF	TGTGCCAGCAGCTTAGCACGAGTGCCAACCGGGACAGTAGATGGCTACACCTTC
TRBV4-3	TRBD1	.	TRBJ1-5	CASSQKDRGNQPQHF	TGCGCCAGCAGCCAAAAGGACAGGGGGAATCAGCCCCAGCATTTT
TRBV6-5	.	.	TRBJ1-1	CASSYGDTEAFF	TGTGCCAGCAGTTACGGAGACACTGAAGCTTTCTTT
TRBV19	TRBD1	.	TRBJ1-5	CASSIGRDRAEFNQPQHF	TGTGCCAGTAGTATAGGACGGGACAGGGCGGAATTCAATCAGCCCCAGCATTTT
TRBV30	.	few	TRBJ2-5	CAWSQGGAQQYF	TGTGCCTGGAGTCAAGGTGGGGCCCAGCAGTACTTC
TRBV5-5	.	once	TRBJ2-1	CASSFAGATSNEQFF	TGTGCCAGCAGTTTTGCGGGGGCCACGTCCAATGAGCAGTTCTTC
TRBV6-5	.	.	TRBJ1-6	CASSGEGGGGPLHF	TGTGCCAGCTCCGGCGAGGGTGGGGGGGGACCCCTCCACTTT
TRBV19	.	.	TRBJ2-7	CASSIALADEQYF	TGTGCCAGTAGTATAGCCCTAGCCGACGAGCAGTACTTC
TRBV7-2	.	.	TRBJ1-2	CASSSLQGSYGYTF	TGTGCCAGCAGCTCTCTACAGGGATCCTATGGCTACACCTTC
TRBV4-3	.	.	TRBJ2-7	CASSQGQNYEQYF	TGCGCCAGCAGCCAAGGGCAGAACTACGAGCAGTACTTC
TRBV7-2	TRBD1	.	TRBJ2-7	CASSPWTGGSYEQYF	TGTGCCAGCAGCCCATGGACAGGGGGCTCCTACGAGCAGTACTTC
TRBV6-5	.	.	TRBJ2-5	CASSEQTYQETQYF	TGTGCCAGCAGTGAACAGACGTACCAAGAGACCCAGTACTTC
TRBV11-2	TRBD1	.	TRBJ2-6	CASSSLTGVPGANVLTF	TGTGCCAGCAGCTCATTGACAGGGGTCCCTGGGGCCAACGTCCTGACTTTC
TRBV10-3	TRBD1	.	TRBJ2-1	CAISEPDRVGEQFF	TGTGCCATCAGTGAGCCCGACAGGGTAGGTGAGCAGTTCTTC
TRBV30	TRBD1	.	TRBJ1-5	CAWGQDSNQPQHF	TGTGCCTGGGGACAGGATAGCAATCAGCCCCAGCATTTT
TRBV9	TRBD1	.	TRBJ1-1	CASSVLPGTARTNTEAFF	TGTGCCAGCAGCGTCCTTCCCGGGACAGCGAGAACGAACACTGAAGCTTTCTTT
TRBV4-3	.	once	TRBJ2-5	CASSQVRAEETQYF	TGCGCCAGCAGCCAAGTCAGGGCGGAAGAGACCCAGTACTTC
TRBV5-3	.	.	TRBJ1-6	CARSLGEGHLNSPLHF	TGTGCCAGAAGCTTGGGTGAGGGACACCTCAATTCACCCCTCCACTTT
TRBV30	.	.	TRBJ1-6	CAWMSGRVFDGTSNSPLHF	TGTGCCTGGATGTCTGGGAGGGTTTTTGATGGAACCAGTAATTCACCCCTCCACTTT
TRBV5-1	.	.	TRBJ1-5	CASSPTGMGNQPQHF	TGCGCCAGCAGCCCCACGGGGATGGGCAATCAGCCCCAGCATTTT
TRBV20-1	.	.	TRBJ1-2	CSAPYGYTF	TGCAGTGCTCCGTATGGCTACACCTTC
TRBV7-2	.	.	TRBJ2-3	CASSSRDTGTDTQYF	TGTGCCAGCAGTTCACGGGACACTGGCACAGATACGCAGTATTTT
TRBV6-5	TRBD1	.	TRBJ2-3	CASSLQGGASDTQYF	TGTGCCAGCAGTTTACAGGGGGGCGCATCAGATACGCAGTATTTT